The following is a TCR beta chain sequence with its context. The sample comes from a study of blood T cell repertoires in COVID-19. The wider study: Acute-phase and convalescent COVID-19 samples originated in the United States, Italy and Spain.

The CDR3 runs to 15 residues. Trimming took 4 bases from V and 3 from J; bases not matched to a gene: 5. Germline V gives CDR1 MRHNA, CDR2 SNTAGT. Under the authors' procedure: The assay estimated nucleated cells by amplifying reference gene primers. Produced via immunoSEQ multiplex PCR; TCRdb's table is partial and in-frame only. The V and J calls and clone size come from that table; D and trimming were worked out from the DNA. Of fewer than 500,000 clones in the sample, approximately 90% were seen once. Sequenced material: peripheral blood. The rearrangement joins TRBV6-4 to TRBJ2-5, with 10 bases fitting TRBD1. This sequence originates from a man between 18 and 29 years old with COVID-19, enrolled during active disease. The CDR3 region is CASSVEGTGEETQYF. For the CDR3, the DNA is TGTGCCAGCAGTGTTGAAGGGACAGGGGAAGAGACCCAGTACTTC.